Below, 8 T cell receptor beta chains from the same sample are listed, as sequenced in a study of blood T cell repertoires in COVID-19. Sequencing was performed with immunoSEQ multiplex PCR; in TCRdb, only in-frame clones are kept and a portion is missing. The sample has 150,000 to 170,000 clones; under 85% are singletons. The sequencing sample was made of peripheral blood. The receptors come from a man between 60 and 70 years old with COVID-19, enrolled during active disease.

The chain recombines TRBV21-1 with TRBJ1-1; the listed D gene, TRBD1, was not tested against the DNA. TRBV21-1 is assigned pseudogene status. The CDR3 sequence is 12 residues long. The DNA for the CDR3 is TGTGCCAGCATACCCAGGGGGCTCGCTGCTTTCTTT. Encoded protein: CASIPRGLAAFF.

This clone was seen a handful of times. The J gene is TRBJ1-5, the V gene TRBV4-3; D is uncertain. The ends were cut back, 1 base at V and 5 bases at J, with 12 bases in the middle. Germline V gene lookup returns CDR1 LGHNA and CDR2 YSLEER. The CDR3 has 15 amino acids. For the CDR3, the DNA is TGCGCCAGCAGCCAAGTCCTAAACGCCCATCAGCCCCAGCATTTT. As protein: CASSQVLNAHQPQHF.

DNA for the CDR3: TGTGCCACTAAAGACAGGGAAGATCCCCGGGAAGCTTTCTTT. Its protein is CATKDREDPREAFF. The chain recombines TRBV10-3 with TRBJ1-1, with 7 positions matching TRBD1. Trimming at V came to 10 bases and at J to 8 bases, leaving 16 bases not matched to a gene. This CDR3 is 14 amino acids long. Looked up from germline, CDR1 is ENHRY and CDR2 is SYGVKD.

V and J are TRBV10-3 and TRBJ1-2, with D perhaps matching TRBD1 (6 bases). Trimming took 6 bases from V and 5 from J, leaving 16 bases between them. Germline-derived CDR1 and CDR2 are ENHRY and SYGVKD. The CDR3 covers 14 residues. The CDR3 nucleotides are TGTGCCATCAGCCCCGAAACAGGGTGGTATGGCTACACCTTC. Translated: CAISPETGWYGYTF.

V and J are TRBV5-4 and TRBJ2-7; TRBD1 aligns across 8 bases. Germline values: CDR1 SGHNT, CDR2 YYREEE (reference sequence). V trimming: 2 bases; J trimming: 5 bases; junction bases outside the gene matches: 12. The CDR3 contains 16 residues. As DNA, the CDR3 is TGTGCCAGCAGCTTTAACCGGGACAGGCCCATCGACGAGCAGTACTTC. Translated: CASSFNRDRPIDEQYF.

The chain joins TRBV9 to TRBJ1-3; D not certain. V dropped 0 bases and J dropped 1 base, with 11 bases sitting between them. Germline V gene sequence: CDR1 SGDLS, CDR2 YYNGEE. The CDR3 is 16 amino acids. In DNA, the CDR3 is TGTGCCAGCAGCGTAGTGTCCCGGGGTTCTGGAAACACCATATATTTT. It is translated as CASSVVSRGSGNTIYF.

This chain connects TRBV7-8 to TRBJ2-1; D not certain. V was pared by 5 bases and J by 0 bases, with 23 bases between. The length of the CDR3 is 19 residues. Germline V lookup: CDR1 SGHVS, CDR2 FQNEAQ. CDR3 loop: CASSDDKPQLASSYNEQFF. CDR3 DNA: TGTGCCAGCAGCGACGACAAGCCGCAACTGGCCAGCTCCTACAATGAGCAGTTCTTC.

The genes are TRBV4-3 and TRBJ1-5, with D possibly matching TRBD1 (6 bases). The V and J ends lost 0 bases and 7 bases respectively, with 13 bases between them. The CDR3 contains 15 residues. Per germline, CDR1 LGHNA and CDR2 YSLEER. The CDR3 reads CASSQDPDSSQPQHF. The CDR3 DNA reads as TGCGCCAGCAGCCAAGACCCGGACAGTTCCCAGCCCCAGCATTTT.